The 9 T cell receptor beta chains below all came from one sample that was sequenced in a study of T cells in Graves' hyperthyroidism and ophthalmopathy. From RNA transcripts, TCR beta CDR3 regions were amplified. HTBI primers were the set used in a first-round RT-PCR of the TCR CDR3. TCRdb reprocessed the multiplex PCR reads via MiXCR and lists one record per CDR3 protein. The sample lists around 340,000 distinct CDR3 sequences; about 17% were seen once. Input material: blood. The receptors here all came from a woman aged 25 to 39 with Graves' hyperthyroidism that later progressed to Graves' ophthalmopathy.

This clonotype was detected ten times or more. The chain combines TRBV28 with TRBJ1-1, with D hard to call. V dropped 3 bases and J dropped 3 bases, with 5 bases sitting between them. Per germline, CDR1 MDHEN and CDR2 SYDVKM. The CDR3 length is 12 residues. CDR3 bases: TGTGCCAGCAGTTTTCGGGACACTGAAGCTTTCTTT. Translating it yields CASSFRDTEAFF.

This clonotype was observed many times. V gene TRBV7-9 combines with J gene TRBJ1-2, with a tentative D call TRBD1 (5 bases). V lost 0 bases and J lost 2, with 7 bases in between. From germline, CDR1 is SEHNR and CDR2 FQNEAQ (reference sequence). The CDR3 consists of 14 residues. In nucleotides, the CDR3 is TGTGCCAGCAGCTTAGCTGCAGGGAACTATGGCTACACCTTC. Its protein is CASSLAAGNYGYTF.

This clonotype was recorded at least ten times. This chain connects TRBV29-1 to TRBJ2-7, with 11 bases aligning to TRBD1. CDR3 length: 13 residues. Germline V gene data show CDR1 as SQVTM and CDR2 as ANQGSEA. V shed 7 bases and J 5 bases; nucleotides not matched to a gene: 7. CDR3 DNA sequence: TGCAGCGCTAGGACAGGGGGCTCTAACGAGCAGTACTTC. Protein product: CSARTGGSNEQYF.

This sequence joins TRBV7-9 and TRBJ1-2; D is perhaps TRBD1 (6 bases). The CDR3 is 13 residues long. Germline CDR1 reads SEHNR; CDR2 reads FQNEAQ (reference sequence). The V and J ends lost 5 bases and 6 bases respectively, with 13 bases between them. The chain's CDR3 is CASSQTHRDGYTF. In DNA, the CDR3 is TGTGCCAGCAGCCAAACTCACAGGGATGGCTACACCTTC.

There are many counts of this clonotype. The rearrangement joins TRBV30 to TRBJ1-2; a possible D gene is TRBD1 (6 bases). The CDR3 loop spans 15 amino acids. Trimming cost V 0 bases and J 6 bases, with 17 bases left between them. Germline assignment: CDR1 GTSNPN and CDR2 SVGIG (reference sequence). CDR3 loop: CAWSVPGGGRHGYTF. CDR3 nucleotides: TGTGCCTGGAGTGTACCGGGAGGGGGACGGCATGGCTACACCTTC. Full variable domain (rest looked up from reference TRBV30 and TRBJ1-2): SQTIHQWPATLVQPVGSPLSLECTVEGTSNPNLYWYRQAAGRGLQLLFYSVGIGQISSEVPQNLSASRPQDRQFILSSKKLLLSDSGFYLCAWSVPGGGRHGYTFGSGTRLTVV.

Details on this clonotype: Compared with germline, one end of the junction differs, possibly owing to a read error. The chain employs TRBV9 and TRBJ2-2, with 12 bases that match TRBD2. Germline CDR1 and CDR2: SGDLS and YYNGEE. The CDR3 is 17 residues long. The CDR3 DNA follows: TGTGCCAGCAGCGTAGCAGCTAGCGGGGGGGGGACCGAGGAGCTGTTTTTT. Translating gives CASSVAASGGGTEELFF. Using reference TRBV9 and TRBJ2-2 for the parts outside the CDR3, the full variable domain is DSGVTQTPKHLITATGQRVTLRCSPRSGDLSVYWYQQSLDQGLQFLIQYYNGEERAKGNILERFSAQQFPDLHSELNLSSLELGDSALYFCASSVAASGGGTEELFFGEGSRLTVL.

This sequence joins TRBV6-2 or TRBV6-3 and TRBJ2-5, with D tentatively TRBD1 (6 bases). Germline V gene data show CDR1 as MNHEY and CDR2 as SVGEGT. The CDR3 consists of 15 residues. Between the trimmed V and J ends, which lost 4 bases and 1 base, there was a span of 13 bases. The CDR3 reads CASSWGRGSQETQYF. The CDR3 nucleotides read TGTGCCAGCAGTTGGGGCAGGGGCTCCCAAGAGACCCAGTACTTC.

This clonotype has a count of ten or more. The chain uses TRBV10-2 and TRBJ2-3; 9 nucleotides line up with TRBD2. The CDR3 consists of 17 residues. V shed 1 base, J shed 2 bases, and the junction held 7 bases outside the gene matches. Germline V gene data show CDR1 as WSHSY and CDR2 as SAAADI. CDR3 sequence reads: CASSEFGAGGPTDTQYF. CDR3 nucleotide sequence: TGCGCCAGCAGTGAGTTTGGAGCGGGAGGCCCCACAGATACGCAGTATTTT.

In its sample, this clonotype was seen many times. The chain combines TRBV30 with TRBJ2-1; 13 positions agree with TRBD2. CDR1 is GTSNPN, CDR2 SVGIG, per germline (reference sequence). V dropped 2 bases and J dropped 10; count of bases not matched to a gene: 8. CDR3 size: 15 residues. The CDR3 region is CAWSTGTSGIGEQFF. In DNA form, the CDR3 reads TGTGCCTGGAGTACCGGGACTAGCGGGATAGGCGAGCAGTTCTTC.